The clone carrying this TCR beta chain was detected only once. Preparation of the TCRbeta library was carried out with unique molecular identifiers. TCRdb redid the calling of the PCR reads with MiXCR, one entry per CDR3 protein. The data contain about 410,000 distinct CDR3 sequences, about 20% of them singletons. This sample was taken from a study of T-cell reconstitution after alpha-beta-depleted transplantation in children. CDR1 is ENHRY and CDR2 is SYGVKD in the germline V gene. V lost 3 bases and J 0 bases, leaving 7 bases between the germline ends. The CDR3 contains 14 residues. The chain combines TRBV10-3 with TRBJ2-3; D gene unclear. The sample here was PBMCs from the stem cell graft donor, taken from the stem cell graft. This clonotype was sampled from a human donor who donated a stem cell graft to a child with acute myeloid leukemia. This chain's CDR3 is CAISDGSSTDTQYF. The CDR3 coding sequence is TGTGCCATCAGTGACGGCAGTAGCACAGATACGCAGTATTTT.